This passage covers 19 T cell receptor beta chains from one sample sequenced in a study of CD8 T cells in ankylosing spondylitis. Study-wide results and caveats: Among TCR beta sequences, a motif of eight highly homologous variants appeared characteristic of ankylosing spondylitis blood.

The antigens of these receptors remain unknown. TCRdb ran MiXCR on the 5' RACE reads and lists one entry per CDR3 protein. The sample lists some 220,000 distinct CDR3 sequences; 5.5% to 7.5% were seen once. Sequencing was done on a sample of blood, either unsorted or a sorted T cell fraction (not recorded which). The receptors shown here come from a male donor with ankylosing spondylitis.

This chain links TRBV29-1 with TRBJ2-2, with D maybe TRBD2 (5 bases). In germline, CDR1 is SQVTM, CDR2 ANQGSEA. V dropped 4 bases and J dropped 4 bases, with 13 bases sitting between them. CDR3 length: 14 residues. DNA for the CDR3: TGCAGCGTTGGCGGGCAGTTTGGCACCGGGGAGCTGTTTTTT. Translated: CSVGGQFGTGELFF.

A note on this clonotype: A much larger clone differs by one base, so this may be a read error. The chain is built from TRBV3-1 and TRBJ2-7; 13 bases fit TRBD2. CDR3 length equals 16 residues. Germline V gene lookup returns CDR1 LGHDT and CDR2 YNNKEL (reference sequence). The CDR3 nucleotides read TGTGCCAGCAGCCCAATACGGACTAGCGGGAGCTACCAGCAGTACTTC. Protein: CASSPIRTSGSYQQYF.

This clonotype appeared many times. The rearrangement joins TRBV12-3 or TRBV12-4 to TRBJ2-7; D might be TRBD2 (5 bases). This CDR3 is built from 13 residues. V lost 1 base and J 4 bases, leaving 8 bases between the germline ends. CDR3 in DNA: TGTGCCAGCAGTTTAGGGGAGATATACGAGCAGTACTTC. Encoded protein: CASSLGEIYEQYF.

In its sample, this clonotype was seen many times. For the CDR3, the DNA is TGCGCCAGCAGCCCGTCGGACTTAACAGATACGCAGTATTTT. Encoded protein: CASSPSDLTDTQYF. The genes are TRBV5-1 and TRBJ2-3; possible D gene TRBD2, 5 bases. The CDR3 covers 14 residues. The ends were cut back, 4 bases at V and 3 bases at J, with 12 bases in the middle. CDR1 SGHRS and CDR2 YFSETQ come from the germline V gene.

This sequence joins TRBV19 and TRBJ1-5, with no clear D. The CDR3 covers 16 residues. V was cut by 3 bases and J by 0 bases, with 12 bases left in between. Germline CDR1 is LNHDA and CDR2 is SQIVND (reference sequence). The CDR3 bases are TGTGCCAGTAGTATTTCCGCAGACTATAGCAATCAGCCCCAGCATTTT. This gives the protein CASSISADYSNQPQHF.

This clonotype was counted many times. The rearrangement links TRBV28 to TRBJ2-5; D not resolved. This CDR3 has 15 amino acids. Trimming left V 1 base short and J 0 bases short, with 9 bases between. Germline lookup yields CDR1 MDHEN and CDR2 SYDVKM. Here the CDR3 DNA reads TGTGCCAGCAGTTTATCCAGACGGTACCAAGAGACCCAGTACTTC. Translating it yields CASSLSRRYQETQYF.

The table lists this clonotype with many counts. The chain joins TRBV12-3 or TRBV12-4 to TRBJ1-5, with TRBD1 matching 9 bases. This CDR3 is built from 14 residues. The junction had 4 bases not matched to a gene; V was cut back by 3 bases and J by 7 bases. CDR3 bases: TGTGCCAGCAGTTTGGGACAGGGACGGCAGCCCCAGCATTTT. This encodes CASSLGQGRQPQHF.

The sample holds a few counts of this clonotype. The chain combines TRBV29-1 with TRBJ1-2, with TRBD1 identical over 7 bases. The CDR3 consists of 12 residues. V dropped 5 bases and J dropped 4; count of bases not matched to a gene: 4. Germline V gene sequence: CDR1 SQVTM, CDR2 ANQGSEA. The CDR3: CSVSDRVYGYTF. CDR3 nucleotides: TGCAGCGTTAGTGACAGGGTCTATGGCTACACCTTC.

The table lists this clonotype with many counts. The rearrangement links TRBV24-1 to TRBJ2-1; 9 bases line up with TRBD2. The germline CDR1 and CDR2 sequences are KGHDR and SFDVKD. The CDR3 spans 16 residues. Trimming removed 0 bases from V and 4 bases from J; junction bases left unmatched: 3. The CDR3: CATSDLASGTYNEQFF. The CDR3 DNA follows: TGTGCCACCAGTGATTTGGCTAGCGGGACTTACAATGAGCAGTTCTTC.

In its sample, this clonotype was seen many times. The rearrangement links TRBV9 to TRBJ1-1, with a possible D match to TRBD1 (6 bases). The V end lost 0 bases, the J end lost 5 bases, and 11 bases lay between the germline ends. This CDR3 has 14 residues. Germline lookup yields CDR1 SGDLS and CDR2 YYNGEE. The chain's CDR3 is CASSVGGARTEAFF. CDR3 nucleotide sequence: TGTGCCAGCAGCGTAGGGGGGGCGCGAACTGAAGCTTTCTTT. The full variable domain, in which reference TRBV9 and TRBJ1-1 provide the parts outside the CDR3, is DSGVTQTPKHLITATGQRVTLRCSPRSGDLSVYWYQQSLDQGLQFLIQYYNGEERAKGNILERFSAQQFPDLHSELNLSSLELGDSALYFCASSVGGARTEAFFGQGTRLTVV.

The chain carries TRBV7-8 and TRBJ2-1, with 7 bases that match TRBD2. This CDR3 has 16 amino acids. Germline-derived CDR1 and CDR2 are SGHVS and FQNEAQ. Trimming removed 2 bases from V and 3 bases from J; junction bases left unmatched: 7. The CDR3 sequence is CASSLPRAGDYNEQFF. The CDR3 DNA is TGTGCCAGCAGCTTACCCAGGGCGGGAGACTACAATGAGCAGTTCTTC. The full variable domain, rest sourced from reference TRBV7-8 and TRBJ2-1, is GAGVSQSPRYKVAKRGQDVALRCDPISGHVSLFWYQQALGQGPEFLTYFQNEAQLDKSGLPSDRFFAERPEGSVSTLKIQRTQQEDSAVYLCASSLPRAGDYNEQFFGPGTRLTVL.

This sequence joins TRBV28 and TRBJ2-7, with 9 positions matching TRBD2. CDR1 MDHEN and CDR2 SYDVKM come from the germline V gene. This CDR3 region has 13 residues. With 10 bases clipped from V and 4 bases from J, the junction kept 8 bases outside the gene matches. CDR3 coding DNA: TGTGCCACCAGGCGGGAGGGACGGTACGAGCAGTACTTC. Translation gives CATRREGRYEQYF.

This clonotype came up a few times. The CDR3 coding sequence is TGTGCCATACTGACAGACCGGGCTAACTATGGCTACACCTTC. The encoded protein is CAILTDRANYGYTF. The gene calls are TRBV10-3 and TRBJ1-2, with D possibly being TRBD1 (5 bases). Germline V CDR1 and CDR2: ENHRY, SYGVKD. This CDR3 comprises 14 residues. V shed 9 bases and J shed 0 bases, with 14 bases lying between them.

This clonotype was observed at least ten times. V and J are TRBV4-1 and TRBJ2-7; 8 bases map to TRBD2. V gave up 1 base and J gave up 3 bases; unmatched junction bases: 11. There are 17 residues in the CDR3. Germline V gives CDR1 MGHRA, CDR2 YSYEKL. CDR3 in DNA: TGCGCCAGCAGCCAAGCCTCCCCCAGCGGGAGAATCTACGAGCAGTACTTC. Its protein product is CASSQASPSGRIYEQYF.

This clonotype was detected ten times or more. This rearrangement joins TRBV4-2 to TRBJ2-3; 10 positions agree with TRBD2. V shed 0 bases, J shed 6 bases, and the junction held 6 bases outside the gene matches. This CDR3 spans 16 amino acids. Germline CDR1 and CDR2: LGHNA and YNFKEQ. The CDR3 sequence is CASSQDRAGGSDTQYF. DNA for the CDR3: TGTGCCAGCAGCCAAGATCGAGCGGGAGGGTCTGATACGCAGTATTTT.

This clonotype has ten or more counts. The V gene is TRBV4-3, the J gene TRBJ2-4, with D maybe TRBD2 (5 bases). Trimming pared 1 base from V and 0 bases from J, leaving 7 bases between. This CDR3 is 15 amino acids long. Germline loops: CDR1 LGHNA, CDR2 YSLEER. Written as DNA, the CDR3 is TGCGCCAGCAGCCAAGGAGGGCCAGCCAAAAACATTCAGTACTTC. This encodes CASSQGGPAKNIQYF.

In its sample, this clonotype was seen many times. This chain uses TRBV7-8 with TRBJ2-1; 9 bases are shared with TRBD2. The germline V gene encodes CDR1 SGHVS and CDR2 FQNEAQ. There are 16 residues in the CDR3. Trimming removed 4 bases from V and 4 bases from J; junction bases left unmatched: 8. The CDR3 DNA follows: TGTGCCAGCAGCTACTTAGCGGGAGAACTATACAATGAGCAGTTCTTC. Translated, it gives CASSYLAGELYNEQFF.

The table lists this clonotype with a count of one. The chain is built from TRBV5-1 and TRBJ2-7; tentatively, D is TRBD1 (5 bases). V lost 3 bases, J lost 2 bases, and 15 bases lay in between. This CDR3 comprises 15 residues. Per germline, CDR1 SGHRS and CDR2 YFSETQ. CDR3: CASSSRGEATYEQYF. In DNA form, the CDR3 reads TGCGCCAGCAGCTCAAGGGGCGAAGCGACCTACGAGCAGTACTTC.

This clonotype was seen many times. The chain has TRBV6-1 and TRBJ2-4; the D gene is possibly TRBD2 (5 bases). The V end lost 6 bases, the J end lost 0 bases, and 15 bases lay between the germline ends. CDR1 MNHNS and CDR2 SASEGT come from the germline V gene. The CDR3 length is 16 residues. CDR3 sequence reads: CASRPLGSGAKNIQYF. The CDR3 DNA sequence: TGTGCCAGCAGGCCTCTAGGGAGTGGAGCCAAAAACATTCAGTACTTC.